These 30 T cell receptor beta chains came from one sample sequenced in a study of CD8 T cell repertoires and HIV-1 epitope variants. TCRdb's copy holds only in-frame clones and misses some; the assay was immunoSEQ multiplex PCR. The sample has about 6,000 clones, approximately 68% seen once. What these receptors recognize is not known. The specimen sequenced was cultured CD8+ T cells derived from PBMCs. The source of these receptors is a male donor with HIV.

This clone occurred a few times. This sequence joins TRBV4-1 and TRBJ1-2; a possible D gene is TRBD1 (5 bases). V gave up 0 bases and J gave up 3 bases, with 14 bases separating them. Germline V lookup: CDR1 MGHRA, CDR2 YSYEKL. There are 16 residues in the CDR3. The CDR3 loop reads CASSQEADMPHYGYTF. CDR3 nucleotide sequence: TGCGCCAGCAGCCAAGAAGCGGACATGCCCCACTATGGCTACACCTTC.

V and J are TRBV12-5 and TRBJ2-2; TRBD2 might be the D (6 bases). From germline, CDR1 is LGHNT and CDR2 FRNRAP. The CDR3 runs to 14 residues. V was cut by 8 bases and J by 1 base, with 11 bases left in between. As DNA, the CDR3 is TGTGCTAGTCGGGAGCGGATGAACACCGGGGAGCTGTTTTTT. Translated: CASRERMNTGELFF.

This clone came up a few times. The CDR3 here is CASSPWDSNTEAFF. The CDR3 bases are TGTGCCAGCTCACCATGGGACAGTAACACTGAAGCTTTCTTT. J is TRBJ1-1 and V is TRBV18; 7 nucleotides agree with TRBD1. Trimming cost V 2 bases and J 2 bases; bases outside gene matches: 2. From germline, CDR1 is KGHSH and CDR2 LQKENI. CDR3 length equals 14 residues.

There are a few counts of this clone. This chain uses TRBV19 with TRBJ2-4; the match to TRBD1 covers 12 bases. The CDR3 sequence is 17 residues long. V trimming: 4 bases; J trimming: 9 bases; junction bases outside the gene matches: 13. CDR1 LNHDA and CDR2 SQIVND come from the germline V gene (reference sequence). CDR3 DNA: TGTGCCAGTAGTAGTCCATCGGGACAGGGGGCTTATGGCATTCAGTACTTC. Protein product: CASSSPSGQGAYGIQYF. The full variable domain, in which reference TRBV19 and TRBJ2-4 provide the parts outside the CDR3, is DGGITQSPKYLFRKEGQNVTLSCEQNLNHDAMYWYRQDPGQGLRLIYYSQIVNDFQKGDIAEGYSVSREKKESFPLTVTSAQKNPTAFYLCASSSPSGQGAYGIQYFGAGTRLSVL.

The CDR3 sequence is CASSASSYNEQFF. The CDR3 DNA reads TGTGCCAGCAGCGCCAGCTCCTACAATGAGCAGTTCTTC. The chain links TRBV5-8 to TRBJ2-1; D gene unclear. In germline, CDR1 is SGHTS, CDR2 YDEGEE. The V and J ends lost 4 bases and 0 bases respectively, with 5 bases between them. This CDR3 is built from 13 residues.

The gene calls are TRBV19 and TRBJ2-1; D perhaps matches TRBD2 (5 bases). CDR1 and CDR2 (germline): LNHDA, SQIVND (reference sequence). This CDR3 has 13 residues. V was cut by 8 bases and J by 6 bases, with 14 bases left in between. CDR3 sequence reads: CASSPWESNEQFF. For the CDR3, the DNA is TGTGCCAGTTCGCCTTGGGAGTCCAATGAGCAGTTCTTC.

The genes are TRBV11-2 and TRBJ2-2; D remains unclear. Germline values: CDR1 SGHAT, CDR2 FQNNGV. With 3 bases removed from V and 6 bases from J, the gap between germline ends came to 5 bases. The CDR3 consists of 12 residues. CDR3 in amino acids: CASSLTAGELFF. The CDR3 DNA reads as TGTGCCAGCAGCTTGACCGCCGGGGAGCTGTTTTTT.

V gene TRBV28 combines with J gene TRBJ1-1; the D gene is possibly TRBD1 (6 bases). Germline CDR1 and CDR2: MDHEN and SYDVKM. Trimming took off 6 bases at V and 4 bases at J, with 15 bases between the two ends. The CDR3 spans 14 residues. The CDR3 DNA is TGTGCCAGCAGCCCCCCACAGGGAGGCACTGAAGCTTTCTTT. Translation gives CASSPPQGGTEAFF.

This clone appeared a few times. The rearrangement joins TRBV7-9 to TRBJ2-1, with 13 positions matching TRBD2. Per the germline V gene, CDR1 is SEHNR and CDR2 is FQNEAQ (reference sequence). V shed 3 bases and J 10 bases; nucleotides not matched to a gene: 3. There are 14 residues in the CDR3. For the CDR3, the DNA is TGTGCCAGCAGCTTTGGGACTAGCGGGACAGAGCAGTTCTTC. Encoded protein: CASSFGTSGTEQFF. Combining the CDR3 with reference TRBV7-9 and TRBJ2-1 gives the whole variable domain DTGVSQNPRHKITKRGQNVTFRCDPISEHNRLYWYRQTLGQGPEFLTYFQNEAQLEKSRLLSDRFSAERPKGSFSTLEIQRTEQGDSAMYLCASSFGTSGTEQFFGPGTRLTVL.

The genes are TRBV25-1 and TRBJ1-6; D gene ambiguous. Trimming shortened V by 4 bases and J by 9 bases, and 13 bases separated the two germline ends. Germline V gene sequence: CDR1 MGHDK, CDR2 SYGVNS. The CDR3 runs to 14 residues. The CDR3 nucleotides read TGTGCCAGCAGTGCCGGGTTGGGAGGTTCACCCCTCCACTTT. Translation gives CASSAGLGGSPLHF.

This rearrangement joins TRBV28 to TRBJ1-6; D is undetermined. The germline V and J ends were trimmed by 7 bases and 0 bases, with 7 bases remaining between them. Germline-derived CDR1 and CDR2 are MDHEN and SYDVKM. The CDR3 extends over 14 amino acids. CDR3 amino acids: CASKYLSYNSPLHF. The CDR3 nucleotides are TGTGCCAGCAAATACCTCTCCTATAATTCACCCCTCCACTTT.

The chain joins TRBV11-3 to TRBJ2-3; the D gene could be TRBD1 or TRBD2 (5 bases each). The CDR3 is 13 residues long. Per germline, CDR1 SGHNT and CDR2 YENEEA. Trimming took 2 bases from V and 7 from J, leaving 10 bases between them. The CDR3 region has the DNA TGTGCCAGCAGCTTAACCGGGGCCAATACGCAGTATTTT. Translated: CASSLTGANTQYF.

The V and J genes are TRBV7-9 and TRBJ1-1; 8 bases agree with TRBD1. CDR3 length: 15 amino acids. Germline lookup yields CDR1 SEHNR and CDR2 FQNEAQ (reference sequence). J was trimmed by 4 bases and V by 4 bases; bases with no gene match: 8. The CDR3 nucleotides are TGTGCCAGCAGCTATGTAGACAGGGGAGGCACTGAAGCTTTCTTT. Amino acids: CASSYVDRGGTEAFF.

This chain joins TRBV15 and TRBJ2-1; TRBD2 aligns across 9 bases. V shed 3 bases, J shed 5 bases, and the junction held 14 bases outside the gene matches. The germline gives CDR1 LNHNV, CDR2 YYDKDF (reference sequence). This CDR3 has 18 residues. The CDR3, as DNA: TGTGCCACCAGCAGCTATGATAACGGACTAGCGAGTAACAATGAGCAGTTCTTC. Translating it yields CATSSYDNGLASNNEQFF.

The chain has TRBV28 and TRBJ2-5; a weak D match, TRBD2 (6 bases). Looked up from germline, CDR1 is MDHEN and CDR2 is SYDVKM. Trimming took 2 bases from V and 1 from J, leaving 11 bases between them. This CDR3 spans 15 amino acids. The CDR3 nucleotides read TGTGCCAGCAGTTTACGTGGGGGGACCCAAGAGACCCAGTACTTC. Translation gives CASSLRGGTQETQYF.

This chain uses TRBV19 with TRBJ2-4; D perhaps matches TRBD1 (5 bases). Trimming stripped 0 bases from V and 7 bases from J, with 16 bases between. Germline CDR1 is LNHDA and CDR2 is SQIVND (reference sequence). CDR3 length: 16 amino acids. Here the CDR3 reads CASSIDLSQVGNIQYF. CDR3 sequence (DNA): TGTGCCAGTAGTATAGATCTATCACAGGTTGGCAACATTCAGTACTTC. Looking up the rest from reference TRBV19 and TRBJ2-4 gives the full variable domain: DGGITQSPKYLFRKEGQNVTLSCEQNLNHDAMYWYRQDPGQGLRLIYYSQIVNDFQKGDIAEGYSVSREKKESFPLTVTSAQKNPTAFYLCASSIDLSQVGNIQYFGAGTRLSVL.

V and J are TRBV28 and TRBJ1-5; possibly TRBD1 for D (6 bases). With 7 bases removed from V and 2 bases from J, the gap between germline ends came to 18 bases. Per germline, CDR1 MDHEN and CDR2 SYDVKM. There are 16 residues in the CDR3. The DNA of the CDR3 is TGTGCCAGCACCGACAGGTCCGGAGGAGGCAATCAGCCCCAGCATTTT. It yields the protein CASTDRSGGGNQPQHF.

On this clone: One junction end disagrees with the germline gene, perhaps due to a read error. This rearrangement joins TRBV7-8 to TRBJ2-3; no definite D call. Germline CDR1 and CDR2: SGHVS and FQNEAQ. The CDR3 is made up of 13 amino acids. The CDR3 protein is CASSTIGTDTQYF. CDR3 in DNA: TGTGCCAGCAGCACCATTGGCACGGATACGCAGTATTTT.

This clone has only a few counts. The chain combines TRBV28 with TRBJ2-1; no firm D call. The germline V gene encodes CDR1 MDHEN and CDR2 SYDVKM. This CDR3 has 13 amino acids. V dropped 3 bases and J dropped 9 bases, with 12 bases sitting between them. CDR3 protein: CASSLVRLGEQFF. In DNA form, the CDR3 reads TGTGCCAGCAGTTTGGTCCGCTTAGGTGAGCAGTTCTTC.

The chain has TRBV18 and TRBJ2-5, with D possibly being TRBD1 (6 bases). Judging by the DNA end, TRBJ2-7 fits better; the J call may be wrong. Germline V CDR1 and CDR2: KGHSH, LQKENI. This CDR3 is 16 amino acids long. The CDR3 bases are TGTGCCAGCTCACCACAGTTTGGGCAGGGGCCCTACGAGCAGTACTTC. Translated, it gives CASSPQFGQGPYEQYF.

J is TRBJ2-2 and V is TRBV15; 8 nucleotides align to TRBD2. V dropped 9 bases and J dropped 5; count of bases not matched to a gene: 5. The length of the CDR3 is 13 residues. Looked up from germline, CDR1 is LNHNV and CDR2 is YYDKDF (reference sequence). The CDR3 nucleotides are TGTGCCACGAAGCGGGAGTTGACCGGGGAGCTGTTTTTT. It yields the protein CATKRELTGELFF.

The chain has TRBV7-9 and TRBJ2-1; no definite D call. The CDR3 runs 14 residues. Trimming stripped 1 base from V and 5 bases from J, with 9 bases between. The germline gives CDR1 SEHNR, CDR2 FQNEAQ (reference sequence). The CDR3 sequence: CASSLGSGDNEQFF. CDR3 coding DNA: TGTGCCAGCAGCTTAGGATCGGGCGACAATGAGCAGTTCTTC.

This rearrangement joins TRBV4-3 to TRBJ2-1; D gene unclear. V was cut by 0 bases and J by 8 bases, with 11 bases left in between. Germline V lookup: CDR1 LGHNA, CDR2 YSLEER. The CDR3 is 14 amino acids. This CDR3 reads CASSQDWETYEQFF. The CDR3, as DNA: TGCGCCAGCAGCCAAGATTGGGAAACCTATGAGCAGTTCTTC.

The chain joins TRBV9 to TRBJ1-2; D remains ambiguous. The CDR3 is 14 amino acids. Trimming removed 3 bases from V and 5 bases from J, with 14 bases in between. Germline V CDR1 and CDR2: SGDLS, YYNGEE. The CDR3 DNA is TGTGCCAGCAGCGGGTCGGGCCCCCGATATGGCTACACCTTC. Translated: CASSGSGPRYGYTF.

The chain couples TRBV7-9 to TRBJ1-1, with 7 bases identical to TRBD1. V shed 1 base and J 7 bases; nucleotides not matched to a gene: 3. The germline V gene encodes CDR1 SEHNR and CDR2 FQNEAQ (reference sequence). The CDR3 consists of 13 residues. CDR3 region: CASSLDRGNEAFF. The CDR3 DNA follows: TGTGCCAGCAGCTTAGACAGGGGAAATGAAGCTTTCTTT. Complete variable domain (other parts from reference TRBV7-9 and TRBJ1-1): DTGVSQNPRHKITKRGQNVTFRCDPISEHNRLYWYRQTLGQGPEFLTYFQNEAQLEKSRLLSDRFSAERPKGSFSTLEIQRTEQGDSAMYLCASSLDRGNEAFFGQGTRLTVV.

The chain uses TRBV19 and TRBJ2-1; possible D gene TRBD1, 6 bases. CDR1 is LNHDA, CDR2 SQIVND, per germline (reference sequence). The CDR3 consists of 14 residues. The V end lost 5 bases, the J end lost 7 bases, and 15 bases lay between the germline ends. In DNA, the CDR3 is TGTGCCAGTAGTGTGACAGGTTCGGGGAATGAGCAGTTCTTC. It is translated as CASSVTGSGNEQFF. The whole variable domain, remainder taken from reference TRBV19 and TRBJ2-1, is DGGITQSPKYLFRKEGQNVTLSCEQNLNHDAMYWYRQDPGQGLRLIYYSQIVNDFQKGDIAEGYSVSREKKESFPLTVTSAQKNPTAFYLCASSVTGSGNEQFFGPGTRLTVL.

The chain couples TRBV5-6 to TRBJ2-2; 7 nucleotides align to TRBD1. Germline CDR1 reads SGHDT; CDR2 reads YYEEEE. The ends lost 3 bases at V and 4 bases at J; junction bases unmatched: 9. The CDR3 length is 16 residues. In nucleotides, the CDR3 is TGTGCCAGCAGCTCGGCCGGGACAGCTGTCACCGGGGAGCTGTTTTTT. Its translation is CASSSAGTAVTGELFF.

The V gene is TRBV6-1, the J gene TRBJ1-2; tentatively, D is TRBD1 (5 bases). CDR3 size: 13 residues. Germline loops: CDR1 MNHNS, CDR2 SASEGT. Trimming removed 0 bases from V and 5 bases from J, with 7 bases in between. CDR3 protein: CASSEARGYGYTF. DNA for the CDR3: TGTGCCAGCAGTGAAGCGAGGGGTTATGGCTACACCTTC.

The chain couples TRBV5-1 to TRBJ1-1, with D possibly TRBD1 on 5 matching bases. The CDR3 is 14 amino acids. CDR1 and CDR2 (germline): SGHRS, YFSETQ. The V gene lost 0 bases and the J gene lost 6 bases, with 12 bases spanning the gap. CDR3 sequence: CASSLEGLWSEAFF. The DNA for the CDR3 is TGCGCCAGCAGCTTGGAGGGACTATGGTCTGAAGCTTTCTTT. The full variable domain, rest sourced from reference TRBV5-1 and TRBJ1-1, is KAGVTQTPRYLIKTRGQQVTLSCSPISGHRSVSWYQQTPGQGLQFLFEYFSETQRNKGNFPGRFSGRQFSNSRSEMNVSTLELGDSALYLCASSLEGLWSEAFFGQGTRLTVV.

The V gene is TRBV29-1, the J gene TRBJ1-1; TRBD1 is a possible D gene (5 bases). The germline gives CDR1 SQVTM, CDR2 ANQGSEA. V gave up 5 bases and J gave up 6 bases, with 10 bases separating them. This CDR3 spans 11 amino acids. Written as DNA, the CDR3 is TGCAGCGTTTGGAGGGGCGCTGAAGCTTTCTTT. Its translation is CSVWRGAEAFF.